Each of the 14 T cell receptor beta chains below was sequenced from the same sample in a study of blood T cells in healthy people across ages. A second PCR, run for about 6 to 11 cycles, used a sample-barcoded 5' primer plus a J-beta primer mix. TCRdb independently ran MiXCR on the 5' RACE reads; one entry per CDR3 protein. Seen here are over 950,000 distinct CDR3 sequences, 35% to 45% observed once, and the top ten hold over 10%. Sequenced: blood. The origin of the receptors is a man aged 18 to 30 in good health.

The rearrangement uses TRBV9 and TRBJ2-2; perhaps D is TRBD1 or TRBD2 (5 bases each). The CDR3 is 16 residues long. The germline V and J ends were trimmed by 2 bases and 4 bases, with 15 bases remaining between them. CDR1 and CDR2 from the germline V gene are SGDLS and YYNGEE. The CDR3 DNA reads as TGTGCCAGCAGCGTTAAGGGGAGAATGGGCACCGGGGAGCTGTTTTTT. Its translation is CASSVKGRMGTGELFF.

This clonotype has more than one count but fewer than ten. The chain uses TRBV19 and TRBJ2-2, with D possibly TRBD1 on 5 matching bases. Germline CDR1 is LNHDA and CDR2 is SQIVND (reference sequence). The CDR3 runs 15 residues. Trimming took off 2 bases at V and 4 bases at J, with 11 bases between the two ends. CDR3 in DNA: TGTGCCAGTAGTATATTCAGGGTCGGCACCGGGGAGCTGTTTTTT. It translates to CASSIFRVGTGELFF.

The table lists this clonotype with a few counts. V gene TRBV10-3 combines with J gene TRBJ2-3; the D is unclear. The germline CDR1 and CDR2 sequences are ENHRY and SYGVKD. The germline V and J ends were trimmed by 4 bases and 0 bases, with 5 bases remaining between them. The CDR3 is made up of 13 amino acids. The CDR3 spells CAISAISTDTQYF. The CDR3, as DNA: TGTGCCATCAGTGCTATTAGCACAGATACGCAGTATTTT.

Ten or more counts support this clonotype. This rearrangement joins TRBV2 to TRBJ2-3, with 9 bases lining up with TRBD1. Germline V lookup: CDR1 SNHLY, CDR2 FYNNEI. This CDR3 comprises 14 residues. V shed 6 bases, J shed 2 bases, and the junction held 3 bases outside the gene matches. CDR3 in DNA: TGTGCCAGCAGCAGGGACAGGGCCACAGATACGCAGTATTTT. Protein: CASSRDRATDTQYF.

This clonotype was detected a few times. This chain connects TRBV3-1 to TRBJ2-1; D is perhaps TRBD2 (5 bases). The CDR3 runs 15 residues. The V gene's germline CDR1 is LGHDT and CDR2 YNNKEL (reference sequence). The V and J ends lost 0 bases and 5 bases respectively, with 11 bases between them. CDR3 DNA: TGTGCCAGCAGCCAAGATTCGGGGAACCACAATGAGCAGTTCTTC. It encodes CASSQDSGNHNEQFF.

The chain couples TRBV27 to TRBJ1-2; 9 positions agree with TRBD1. This CDR3 region has 16 residues. The V and J ends lost 3 bases and 8 bases, in that order; junction bases with no gene match: 13. The germline V gene encodes CDR1 MNHEY and CDR2 SMNVEV (reference sequence). Here the CDR3 reads CASSFSITGGVQGYTF. CDR3 nucleotides: TGTGCCAGCAGTTTTTCCATTACAGGGGGCGTGCAGGGCTACACCTTC.

Of note for this clonotype: This may come from a read error, since a much larger clone is one base off. The genes are TRBV10-3 and TRBJ2-7, with 11 bases aligning to TRBD2. With 9 bases clipped from V and 7 bases from J, the junction kept 11 bases outside the gene matches. Germline V gene lookup returns CDR1 ENHRY and CDR2 SYGVKD. The CDR3 totals 14 residues. Here the CDR3 DNA reads TGTGCCATTACTAGCGGGGGTGCTGGGAATGAGCAGTACTTC. Its translation is CAITSGGAGNEQYF.

This chain links TRBV29-1 with TRBJ1-2, with 10 nucleotides matching TRBD1. Germline assignment: CDR1 SQVTM and CDR2 ANQGSEA. V lost 4 bases to trimming and J lost 6 bases; unmatched junction nucleotides: 2. The CDR3 totals 12 residues. This CDR3 reads CSVVGQGDGYTF. CDR3 DNA sequence: TGCAGCGTTGTAGGACAGGGGGATGGCTACACCTTC.

The chain is built from TRBV20-1 and TRBJ2-3; the D gene could be TRBD1 or TRBD2 (5 bases each). This CDR3 is built from 13 residues. Trimming cost V 6 bases and J 4 bases, with 14 bases left between them. Germline CDR1 DFQATT, CDR2 SNEGSKA (reference sequence). This CDR3 is CSALRGGPDTQYF. The CDR3 DNA reads as TGCAGTGCCCTTCGTGGGGGTCCAGATACGCAGTATTTT.

This clonotype was observed a few times. The rearrangement joins TRBV7-2 to TRBJ1-1; the match to TRBD1 covers 7 bases. The CDR3 is 17 residues long. Germline assignment: CDR1 SGHTA and CDR2 FQGNSA. The V gene end was trimmed by 1 base and the J gene end by 10 bases; junction bases not matched to a gene: 18. The CDR3 DNA sequence: TGTGCCAGCAGCTTAGAGGGAACAGGGGAGAGAGGACCTCTAGCTTTCTTT. Protein sequence: CASSLEGTGERGPLAFF.

The chain combines TRBV6-2 or TRBV6-3 with TRBJ2-2, with D possibly being TRBD1 (6 bases). This CDR3 has 16 residues. Germline loops: CDR1 MNHEY, CDR2 SVGEGT. Trimming pared 6 bases from V and 9 bases from J, leaving 23 bases between. CDR3 nucleotides: TGTGCCAGCAGCCCGGGAACAGGGAGAGGGGTCCGGGAGCTGTTTTTT. Amino acids: CASSPGTGRGVRELFF.

The chain recombines TRBV6-5 with TRBJ1-4; D might be TRBD1 (6 bases). The germline gives CDR1 MNHEY, CDR2 SVGAGI. This CDR3 contains 14 residues. V was trimmed by 4 bases and J by 8 bases, leaving 14 bases between them. CDR3 in DNA: TGTGCCAGCAGTTTGGACAGCTTCAGCGAAAAACTGTTTTTT. Translation: CASSLDSFSEKLFF.

The J gene is TRBJ2-3, the V gene TRBV2, with D maybe TRBD1 (6 bases). V gave up 3 bases and J gave up 5 bases, with 18 bases separating them. The CDR3 consists of 16 residues. Germline assignment: CDR1 SNHLY and CDR2 FYNNEI. CDR3 protein: CASSDFGGLTGDTQYF. CDR3 nucleotide sequence: TGTGCCAGCAGTGATTTTGGGGGCCTGACTGGAGATACGCAGTATTTT.

The sample holds one count of this clonotype. J is TRBJ2-7 and V is TRBV18, with TRBD1 matching 11 bases. The J call may be mistaken, given a closer DNA end match to TRBJ2-5. The CDR3 has 15 residues. Germline V gene lookup returns CDR1 KGHSH and CDR2 LQKENI. CDR3 sequence reads: CASSNGQGALETQYF. In nucleotides, the CDR3 is TGTGCCAGCTCCAATGGACAGGGGGCTTTGGAGACCCAGTACTTC.